This is a list of T cell receptor beta chains from one sample in a study of T cell repertoires in cytomegalovirus infection. MiXCR was run by TCRdb on the reads, yielding one entry per CDR3 protein. Among approximately 300,000 distinct CDR3 sequences listed, almost 30% were seen once. Their recognized antigens are unknown. The specimen was cultured PBMCs, collected from culture after CMV antigen stimulation. These receptors were collected from a human donor in good health (CMV status not recorded). Some clones in this sample may be carry-over from other donors' samples. The CDR3 runs from the conserved cysteine through the conserved F or W. The order of the fields is clone size, V gene, J gene, D gene, CDR3 DNA, CDR3 protein. A D gene is named only where the DNA matches it firmly. The size field is filled for only some rows; it gives once, few, many or a size class.

clone size: many; V gene: TRBV7-6; J gene: TRBJ1-2; D gene: .; CDR3 DNA: TGTGCCAGCAGCCCCGGGACACCCATTACCTATGGCTACACCTTC; CDR3 protein: CASSPGTPITYGYTF
clone size: .; V gene: TRBV7-9; J gene: TRBJ1-5; D gene: TRBD1; CDR3 DNA: TGTGCCAGCAGCGGTAACAGGGGTAATCAGCCCCAGCATTTT; CDR3 protein: CASSGNRGNQPQHF
clone size: many; V gene: TRBV28; J gene: TRBJ1-4; D gene: .; CDR3 DNA: TGTGCCAGCAGTCCCGGCTTCGGGAGGCGTGAAAAACTGTTTTTT; CDR3 protein: CASSPGFGRREKLFF
clone size: .; V gene: TRBV7-8; J gene: TRBJ1-2; D gene: .; CDR3 DNA: TGTGCCAGTACCTCTTTAGGGGGGACCTATGGCTACACCTTC; CDR3 protein: CASTSLGGTYGYTF
clone size: few; V gene: TRBV12-3/TRBV12-4; J gene: TRBJ1-5; D gene: .; CDR3 DNA: TGTGCCAGCAGTCTCGTGAGAGGGTCCCAGCATTTT; CDR3 protein: CASSLVRGSQHF
clone size: many; V gene: TRBV7-8; J gene: TRBJ1-3; D gene: TRBD1; CDR3 DNA: TGTGCCAGCAGCCTGGGACAGGGGGCATCTGGAAACACCATATATTTT; CDR3 protein: CASSLGQGASGNTIYF
clone size: few; V gene: TRBV20-1; J gene: TRBJ1-4; D gene: .; CDR3 DNA: TGCAGTGCTTGGAGGTCGGGGTTTGCAACTAATGAAAAACTGTTTTTT; CDR3 protein: CSAWRSGFATNEKLFF
clone size: few; V gene: TRBV6-1; J gene: TRBJ2-3; D gene: .; CDR3 DNA: TGTGCCAGCAGTGAAGCGTCCCAAATGGGGACGACAGATACGCAGTATTTT; CDR3 protein: CASSEASQMGTTDTQYF
clone size: .; V gene: TRBV4-1; J gene: TRBJ2-3; D gene: TRBD2; CDR3 DNA: TGTGCCAGCAGCCCCTGGACTAGCGGGGGGGGGGGCGGTACGCAGTATTTT; CDR3 protein: CASSPWTSGGGGGTQYF
clone size: few; V gene: TRBV7-8; J gene: TRBJ1-1; D gene: .; CDR3 DNA: TGTGCCAGCAGCTCCTTCGGGGGAAGGAGCACTGAAGCTTTCTTT; CDR3 protein: CASSSFGGRSTEAFF
clone size: .; V gene: TRBV10-3; J gene: TRBJ1-2; D gene: .; CDR3 DNA: TGTGCCATCTTGTGGGGTGTAAGGCAGGGGAAACTAGTAGGTTATGGCTACACCTTC; CDR3 protein: CAILWGVRQGKLVGYGYTF
clone size: few; V gene: TRBV5-4; J gene: TRBJ2-3; D gene: .; CDR3 DNA: TGTGCCAGCAGCCTCTCCGGAGCAGATACGCAGTATTTT; CDR3 protein: CASSLSGADTQYF
clone size: .; V gene: TRBV7-6; J gene: TRBJ2-5; D gene: TRBD1; CDR3 DNA: TGTGCCAGCAGCTCCTTGGGGCGACAGGGGGCTATAGGGGAGACCCAGTACTTC; CDR3 protein: CASSSLGRQGAIGETQYF
clone size: .; V gene: TRBV5-1; J gene: TRBJ2-6; D gene: .; CDR3 DNA: TGCGCCAGCAGCTTGGTGGCCCCGGGGGCTCTCTCTGGGGCCAACGTCCTGACTTTC; CDR3 protein: CASSLVAPGALSGANVLTF
clone size: .; V gene: TRBV28; J gene: TRBJ1-4; D gene: .; CDR3 DNA: TGTGCCAGCAGTTTAATCCCCGAGGAAAAACTGTTTTTT; CDR3 protein: CASSLIPEEKLFF
clone size: few; V gene: TRBV7-9; J gene: TRBJ2-5; D gene: TRBD1; CDR3 DNA: TGTGCCAGCAGCTTCAGACAGGGACGAGAGACCCAGTACTTC; CDR3 protein: CASSFRQGRETQYF
clone size: few; V gene: TRBV19; J gene: TRBJ2-1; D gene: .; CDR3 DNA: TGTGCCAGCAACCCTACGATGGGCAAGCAGTTCTTC; CDR3 protein: CASNPTMGKQFF
clone size: few; V gene: TRBV6-1; J gene: TRBJ1-2; D gene: .; CDR3 DNA: TGTGCCAGCACCCCGATGGGAGGGGGACTGGGTGGCTACACCTTC; CDR3 protein: CASTPMGGGLGGYTF
clone size: .; V gene: TRBV27; J gene: TRBJ1-2; D gene: TRBD1; CDR3 DNA: TGTGCCAGCAGTTTAATGGGCAGGGGGGGCCCTAACTATGGCTACACCTTC; CDR3 protein: CASSLMGRGGPNYGYTF
clone size: .; V gene: TRBV7-6; J gene: TRBJ2-7; D gene: .; CDR3 DNA: TGTGCCAGCAGCTTATCCCCTGACAGCCAGTACGAGCAGTACTTC; CDR3 protein: CASSLSPDSQYEQYF
clone size: .; V gene: TRBV7-6; J gene: TRBJ2-7; D gene: TRBD2; CDR3 DNA: TGTGCTAGCAGCTTGGGGCTAGCGGAGGGCTACGAGCAGTACTTC; CDR3 protein: CASSLGLAEGYEQYF
clone size: .; V gene: TRBV20-1; J gene: TRBJ2-3; D gene: .; CDR3 DNA: TGCAGTGCTGTATCCCCTCCAGATACGCAGTATTTT; CDR3 protein: CSAVSPPDTQYF
clone size: .; V gene: TRBV12-3/TRBV12-4; J gene: TRBJ2-7; D gene: TRBD2; CDR3 DNA: TGTGCCAGCAGTTTGGGGTCAGCGGGAGAAGGCTACGAGCAGTACTTC; CDR3 protein: CASSLGSAGEGYEQYF
clone size: many; V gene: TRBV27; J gene: TRBJ1-5; D gene: .; CDR3 DNA: TGTGCCAGCAGTTTATCGTGGGGGCCGGATCAGCCCCAGCATTTT; CDR3 protein: CASSLSWGPDQPQHF
clone size: once; V gene: TRBV5-5; J gene: TRBJ2-2; D gene: .; CDR3 DNA: TGTGCCAGCAGCTTGGAGCCTTACACCGGGGAGCTGTTTTTT; CDR3 protein: CASSLEPYTGELFF
clone size: many; V gene: TRBV18; J gene: TRBJ1-2; D gene: .; CDR3 DNA: TGTGCCAGCTCACCTGCGGACGCTCGGGGCTACACCTTC; CDR3 protein: CASSPADARGYTF
clone size: .; V gene: TRBV6-1; J gene: TRBJ2-2; D gene: .; CDR3 DNA: TGTGCCAGCAGTGAAGTCGGGGCGAGGTACCCCGGGGAGCTGTTTTTT; CDR3 protein: CASSEVGARYPGELFF
clone size: .; V gene: TRBV7-9; J gene: TRBJ1-3; D gene: TRBD1; CDR3 DNA: TGTGCCAGCAGCTTAGGGGGACAGAACACCATATATTTT; CDR3 protein: CASSLGGQNTIYF
clone size: few; V gene: TRBV10-3; J gene: TRBJ2-3; D gene: TRBD2; CDR3 DNA: TGTGCCATCAGTGTCCCCAGGACTAGCGGGGATTCAAATACGCAGTATTTT; CDR3 protein: CAISVPRTSGDSNTQYF
clone size: .; V gene: TRBV18; J gene: TRBJ1-4; D gene: .; CDR3 DNA: TGTGCCAGCTCACCAACCCTAAGGAGGGATAATGAAAAACTGTTTTTT; CDR3 protein: CASSPTLRRDNEKLFF
clone size: .; V gene: TRBV6-2/TRBV6-3; J gene: TRBJ2-2; D gene: TRBD2; CDR3 DNA: TGTGCCAGCAGTAGGACTAGCCCAAACACCGGGGAGCTGTTTTTT; CDR3 protein: CASSRTSPNTGELFF
clone size: few; V gene: TRBV27; J gene: TRBJ1-4; D gene: .; CDR3 DNA: TGTGCCAGCAGTTTATTGGGGGCGTCGGAAAAACTGTTTTTT; CDR3 protein: CASSLLGASEKLFF
clone size: .; V gene: TRBV3-1; J gene: TRBJ2-6; D gene: .; CDR3 DNA: TGTGCCAGCAGCCCCACCGCCAGGGCTGGGGCCAACGTCCTGACTTTC; CDR3 protein: CASSPTARAGANVLTF
clone size: few; V gene: TRBV6-6; J gene: TRBJ2-3; D gene: .; CDR3 DNA: TGTGCCAGCAGTTACTCCCCAGAAACAGATACGCAGTATTTT; CDR3 protein: CASSYSPETDTQYF
clone size: .; V gene: TRBV14; J gene: TRBJ1-4; D gene: .; CDR3 DNA: TGTGCCAGCAGCCAAGTCCACGGCATTGGTAATGAAAAACTGTTTTTT; CDR3 protein: CASSQVHGIGNEKLFF
clone size: few; V gene: TRBV28; J gene: TRBJ1-1; D gene: TRBD1; CDR3 DNA: TGTGCCAGCACCTGGGGGACAGGCCGAGAAGCTTTCTTT; CDR3 protein: CASTWGTGREAFF
clone size: .; V gene: TRBV10-3; J gene: TRBJ2-5; D gene: .; CDR3 DNA: TGTGCCATCAGTGGCAGCCTCCAAGAGACCCAGTACTTC; CDR3 protein: CAISGSLQETQYF
clone size: .; V gene: TRBV12-3/TRBV12-4; J gene: TRBJ2-7; D gene: TRBD2; CDR3 DNA: TGTGCCAGCGCCGGGAGGCAGACCTCCTACGAGCAGTACTTC; CDR3 protein: CASAGRQTSYEQYF
clone size: .; V gene: TRBV5-1; J gene: TRBJ1-2; D gene: .; CDR3 DNA: TGCGCCAGCAGATCCGGGATGGGGCCGGACTATGGCTACACCTTC; CDR3 protein: CASRSGMGPDYGYTF
clone size: .; V gene: TRBV7-9; J gene: TRBJ2-7; D gene: .; CDR3 DNA: TGTGCCAGCAGCTTAGATGCGTGGAGGGAGCAGTACTTC; CDR3 protein: CASSLDAWREQYF
clone size: many; V gene: TRBV7-8; J gene: TRBJ2-7; D gene: .; CDR3 DNA: TGTGCCAGCAGACCTCGGTGGGCCTACGAGCAGTACTTC; CDR3 protein: CASRPRWAYEQYF
clone size: .; V gene: TRBV6-1; J gene: TRBJ2-3; D gene: TRBD2; CDR3 DNA: TGTGCCAGCAGGATAGGTAGCGGGAGGGCCGGAGATACGCAGTATTTT; CDR3 protein: CASRIGSGRAGDTQYF
clone size: many; V gene: TRBV7-2; J gene: TRBJ2-4; D gene: .; CDR3 DNA: TGTGCCAGCAGCCCTAAGGGAAAGCTAGCCAAAAACATTCAGTACTTC; CDR3 protein: CASSPKGKLAKNIQYF
clone size: .; V gene: TRBV19; J gene: TRBJ1-5; D gene: .; CDR3 DNA: TGTGCCAGTAGCACGGGACATAATAGCAATCAGCCCCAGCATTTT; CDR3 protein: CASSTGHNSNQPQHF
clone size: few; V gene: TRBV28; J gene: TRBJ2-6; D gene: .; CDR3 DNA: TGTGCCAGCAGTTCGACCCCTGGCTCTGGGGCCAACGTCCTGACTTTC; CDR3 protein: CASSSTPGSGANVLTF
clone size: many; V gene: TRBV11-2; J gene: TRBJ2-3; D gene: .; CDR3 DNA: TGTGCCAGCAGCTTAGGGCGGAGGGCGGGCACAGATACGCAGTATTTT; CDR3 protein: CASSLGRRAGTDTQYF
clone size: many; V gene: TRBV7-2; J gene: TRBJ1-1; D gene: .; CDR3 DNA: TGTGCCAGCAGCTTAGCTCGGAGGAACACTGAAGCTTTCTTT; CDR3 protein: CASSLARRNTEAFF
clone size: few; V gene: TRBV6-1; J gene: TRBJ2-4; D gene: .; CDR3 DNA: TGTGCCAGCAGTGAAGGGTTAGCGACGGCCAAAAACATTCAGTACTTC; CDR3 protein: CASSEGLATAKNIQYF
clone size: .; V gene: TRBV6-1; J gene: TRBJ2-3; D gene: TRBD2; CDR3 DNA: TGTGCCAGCAGGGTTGAGGGACTAGCGGGAGATACGCAGTATTTT; CDR3 protein: CASRVEGLAGDTQYF
clone size: .; V gene: TRBV10-2; J gene: TRBJ2-2; D gene: .; CDR3 DNA: TGCGCCAGCAGTGAGCGGGCCCCCGGGGAGCTGTTTTTT; CDR3 protein: CASSERAPGELFF
clone size: .; V gene: TRBV7-2; J gene: TRBJ2-3; D gene: TRBD2; CDR3 DNA: TGTGCCAGCAGCTTAAGAGCGGGGGCCCCCACAGATACGCAGTATTTT; CDR3 protein: CASSLRAGAPTDTQYF
clone size: .; V gene: TRBV29-1; J gene: TRBJ2-7; D gene: .; CDR3 DNA: TGCAGCGTCTCCGGACTCGTTACCTACGAGCAGTACTTC; CDR3 protein: CSVSGLVTYEQYF